Listed here are 9 T cell receptor beta chains from one sample, sequenced in a study of blood T cell repertoires in COVID-19. Measured with immunoSEQ multiplex PCR; TCRdb has only the in-frame clones, and not every one. The top ten clones hold roughly 1.3% of a sample with over 200,000 clones, over 80% of them seen once. The sequencing sample was made of peripheral blood. All receptors derive from a woman aged 30 to 39 with COVID-19, enrolled during active disease.

The chain links TRBV3-1 (or the pseudogene TRBV3-2) to TRBJ1-2, with D perhaps TRBD1 (6 bases). This CDR3 is built from 13 residues. V gave up 1 base and J gave up 7 bases, with 10 bases separating them. Germline V gives CDR1 LGHDT, CDR2 YNNKEL (reference sequence). The CDR3 reads CASSQAQGSGYTF. The CDR3 DNA reads as TGTGCCAGCAGCCAAGCACAGGGCAGTGGCTACACCTTC.

This chain links TRBV11-1 with TRBJ1-2; 7 bases are a match to TRBD1. V shed 5 bases and J 6 bases; nucleotides not matched to a gene: 12. This CDR3 contains 15 residues. Germline V gene data show CDR1 as SGHAT and CDR2 as FQDESV (reference sequence). CDR3 sequence (DNA): TGTGCCAGCAGCCCGTACCCGAGGGGGACAGATGGCTACACCTTC. Encoded protein: CASSPYPRGTDGYTF.

This clone was found a few times. The chain employs TRBV4-3 and TRBJ1-4; 11 bases map to TRBD1. Per germline, CDR1 LGHNA and CDR2 YSLEER. The CDR3 is 20 residues long. J lost 7 bases, V lost 0 bases, and 16 bases had no gene match. The CDR3 coding sequence is TGCGCCAGCAGCCAAGAGGTTCAGGCGGGACAGGGGGATCGAAGTGAAAAACTGTTTTTT. As protein: CASSQEVQAGQGDRSEKLFF.

The gene calls are TRBV5-5 and TRBJ2-5, with a tentative D call TRBD1 (5 bases). V lost 0 bases and J lost 0, with 9 bases in between. The CDR3 runs 15 residues. Germline assignment: CDR1 SGHKS and CDR2 YYEKEE (reference sequence). The CDR3 DNA follows: TGTGCCAGCAGCTTGGAGGCAGGGAACCAAGAGACCCAGTACTTC. This encodes CASSLEAGNQETQYF.

The chain has TRBV4-2 and TRBJ2-1, with D possibly TRBD2 on 6 matching bases. Germline V gene sequence: CDR1 LGHNA, CDR2 YNFKEQ. V dropped 0 bases and J dropped 1 base, with 10 bases sitting between them. This CDR3 comprises 16 residues. This CDR3 is CASSQDPRGSYNEQFF. The CDR3 nucleotides are TGTGCCAGCAGCCAAGACCCTCGGGGGTCCTACAATGAGCAGTTCTTC.

The chain is built from TRBV3-1 (or the pseudogene TRBV3-2) and TRBJ2-3; D is perhaps TRBD1 (6 bases). Germline CDR1 is LGHDT and CDR2 is YNNKEL (reference sequence). V was cut by 4 bases and J by 0 bases, with 14 bases left in between. CDR3 size: 16 residues. DNA of the CDR3: TGTGCCAGCAGCCCTTGGACAGCCACTAGCACAGATACGCAGTATTTT. It specifies CASSPWTATSTDTQYF.

The chain employs TRBV7-9 and TRBJ2-1; TRBD1 is a possible D gene (6 bases). V was shortened by 7 bases and J by 3 bases, with 22 bases between the two germline ends. The CDR3 runs to 17 residues. Per germline, CDR1 SEHNR and CDR2 FQNEAQ (reference sequence). Here the CDR3 reads CASTKQRGLGGYNEQFF. In nucleotides, the CDR3 is TGTGCCAGCACCAAGCAACGGGGATTAGGGGGCTACAATGAGCAGTTCTTC.

CDR3 in DNA: TGTGCCAGTAGTCTAGGGTTAGTAGATGGCTACACCTTC. Its protein product is CASSLGLVDGYTF. The V call is TRBV19, the J call TRBJ1-2; no definite D call. V was cut by 5 bases and J by 6 bases, with 13 bases left in between. Germline CDR1 is LNHDA and CDR2 is SQIVND (reference sequence). The length of the CDR3 is 13 residues.

The rearrangement joins TRBV13 to TRBJ2-5; D gene uncertain. The CDR3 contains 14 residues. V was pared by 0 bases and J by 1 base, with 6 bases between. The V gene's germline CDR1 is PRHDT and CDR2 FYEKMQ (reference sequence). The CDR3 DNA reads TGTGCCAGCAGCTTAGGCAGGATCCAAGAGACCCAGTACTTC. Translating gives CASSLGRIQETQYF.